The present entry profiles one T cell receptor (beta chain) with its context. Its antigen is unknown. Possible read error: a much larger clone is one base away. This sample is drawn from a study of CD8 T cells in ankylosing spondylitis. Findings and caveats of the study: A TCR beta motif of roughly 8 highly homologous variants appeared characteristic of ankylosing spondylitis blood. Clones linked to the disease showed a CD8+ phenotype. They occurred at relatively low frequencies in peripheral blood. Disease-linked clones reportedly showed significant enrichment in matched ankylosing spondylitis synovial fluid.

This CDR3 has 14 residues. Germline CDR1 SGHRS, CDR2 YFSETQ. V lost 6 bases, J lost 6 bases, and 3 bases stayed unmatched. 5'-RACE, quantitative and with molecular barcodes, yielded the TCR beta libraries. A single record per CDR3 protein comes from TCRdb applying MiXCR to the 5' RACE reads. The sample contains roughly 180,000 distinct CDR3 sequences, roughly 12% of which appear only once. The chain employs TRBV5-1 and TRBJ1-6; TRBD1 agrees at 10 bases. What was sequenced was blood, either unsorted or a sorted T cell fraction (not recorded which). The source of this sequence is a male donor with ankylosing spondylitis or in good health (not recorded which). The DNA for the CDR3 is TGCGCCAGCAACCGGGACAGGGGTAATTCACCCCTCCACTTT. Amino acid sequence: CASNRDRGNSPLHF. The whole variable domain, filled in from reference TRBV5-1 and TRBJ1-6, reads KAGVTQTPRYLIKTRGQQVTLSCSPISGHRSVSWYQQTPGQGLQFLFEYFSETQRNKGNFPGRFSGRQFSNSRSEMNVSTLELGDSALYLCASNRDRGNSPLHFGNGTRLTVT.